The 26 T cell receptor beta chains given below trace back to one sample, sequenced in a study of response to subunit inactivated influenza vaccine. TCRdb reprocessed the RT-PCR reads with MiXCR, giving one entry per CDR3 protein. The table lists about 570,000 distinct CDR3 sequences, approximately 10% of them singletons. These data were likewise used in another study, on T cells expressing NK-cell markers. This second study says: cDNA encoding TCR beta was synthesized via 5'RACE template switching incorporating UMIs.

The input for sequencing was PBMCs from blood, taken on the day of vaccination. These receptors all stem from a man in his fifties or sixties who received an inactivated influenza vaccine.

This clonotype was observed a handful of times. The chain couples TRBV7-9 to TRBJ2-1; 7 bases map to TRBD2. The V gene's germline CDR1 is SEHNR and CDR2 FQNEAQ (reference sequence). V shed 7 bases and J 6 bases; nucleotides not matched to a gene: 3. The CDR3 runs to 12 residues. The CDR3 coding sequence is TGTGCCAGCATCTCGGGAGGCAATGAGCAGTTCTTC. It specifies CASISGGNEQFF.

The chain is built from TRBV11-2 and TRBJ2-7; no clear D. CDR1 and CDR2 (germline): SGHAT, FQNNGV. Trimming removed 6 bases from V and 0 bases from J, with 15 bases in between. The CDR3 consists of 15 residues. CDR3 loop: CASSSTHLSSYEQYF. The CDR3 DNA is TGTGCCAGCAGTTCTACCCACCTTAGCTCCTACGAGCAGTACTTC.

This chain links TRBV29-1 with TRBJ2-1; 13 positions agree with TRBD2. This CDR3 has 14 residues. V was clipped by 5 bases and J by 4 bases; unmatched bases: 2. Germline V gives CDR1 SQVTM, CDR2 ANQGSEA. The CDR3 protein is CSVWGLAGYNEQFF. CDR3 DNA: TGCAGCGTTTGGGGACTAGCGGGGTACAATGAGCAGTTCTTC.

In this sample, this clonotype turned up a few times. This chain connects TRBV9 to TRBJ2-2; TRBD1 matches at 11 bases. The germline CDR1 and CDR2 sequences are SGDLS and YYNGEE. This CDR3 comprises 17 residues. V lost 2 bases and J lost 2; bases outside the gene matches: 5. In DNA, the CDR3 is TGTGCCAGCAGCGTTCGGACAGGGGGCGATAACACCGGGGAGCTGTTTTTT. Translating it yields CASSVRTGGDNTGELFF.

The chain combines TRBV29-1 with TRBJ2-5, with D possibly TRBD2 on 6 matching bases. Germline assignment: CDR1 SQVTM and CDR2 ANQGSEA. V was shortened by 2 bases and J by 4 bases, with 17 bases between the two germline ends. The CDR3 runs 15 residues. CDR3 coding DNA: TGCAGCGTTGAACGTCTCGGGGGTTTAGGAGAGACCCAGTACTTC. The encoded protein is CSVERLGGLGETQYF.

The chain links TRBV4-3 to TRBJ2-1; 8 bases align to TRBD1. Germline V gene data show CDR1 as LGHNA and CDR2 as YSLEER. With V trimmed by 3 bases and J by 4 bases, 5 bases remained unmatched. The CDR3 totals 15 residues. The CDR3 here is CASSQDRATYNEQFF. The CDR3 nucleotides read TGCGCCAGCAGCCAGGACAGGGCAACTTACAATGAGCAGTTCTTC.

There are a few counts of this clonotype. The chain joins TRBV6-2 or TRBV6-3 to TRBJ2-5; D possibly corresponds to TRBD1 (6 bases). The CDR3 covers 15 residues. The germline V gene encodes CDR1 MNHEY and CDR2 SVGEGT. Between the trimmed V and J ends, which lost 2 bases and 0 bases, there was a span of 10 bases. The CDR3 coding sequence is TGTGCCAGCAGTTACAACAGGGAGTACCAAGAGACCCAGTACTTC. Its translation: CASSYNREYQETQYF.

This clonotype was recorded many times. The chain employs TRBV5-1 and TRBJ2-1; 7 positions match TRBD2. CDR3 length: 14 residues. Germline values: CDR1 SGHRS, CDR2 YFSETQ. Trimming took 6 bases from V and 4 from J; bases not matched to a gene: 7. The CDR3, as DNA: TGCGCCAGCAACCCCGGGACTACTTACAATGAGCAGTTCTTC. Translated, it gives CASNPGTTYNEQFF.

This clonotype appeared many times. V gene TRBV27 combines with J gene TRBJ1-1; TRBD1 aligns across 12 bases. The CDR3 loop spans 15 amino acids. Looked up from germline, CDR1 is MNHEY and CDR2 is SMNVEV (reference sequence). V was pared by 8 bases and J by 4 bases, with 8 bases of the junction left unmatched. The CDR3 coding sequence is TGTGCCAGCTGGCGGGACAGGGGGCGCATCACTGAAGCTTTCTTT. This codes for CASWRDRGRITEAFF.

This clonotype has just a few counts. The chain uses TRBV11-2 and TRBJ1-6; D remains unclear. With 1 base removed from V and 9 bases from J, the gap between germline ends came to 7 bases. CDR3 length: 13 amino acids. Germline assignment: CDR1 SGHAT and CDR2 FQNNGV. The CDR3 bases are TGTGCCAGCAGCTTAGGGGCAGTTTCACCCCTCCACTTT. Protein product: CASSLGAVSPLHF.

This clonotype turned up a few times. The CDR3 sequence is CASSSRPGADTQYF. The CDR3 DNA sequence: TGCGCCAGCAGCTCTCGTCCCGGCGCAGATACGCAGTATTTT. The chain combines TRBV5-1 with TRBJ2-3; D gene ambiguous. CDR1 is SGHRS, CDR2 YFSETQ, per germline. The CDR3 consists of 14 residues. Trimming took off 3 bases at V and 4 bases at J, with 12 bases between the two ends.

This clonotype was detected ten times or more. The gene calls are TRBV6-5 and TRBJ1-1; D call uncertain. Trimming left V 2 bases short and J 1 base short, with 11 bases between. Germline values: CDR1 MNHEY, CDR2 SVGAGI. The CDR3 spans 15 residues. The CDR3 DNA follows: TGTGCCAGCAGTTACCGGGAGAGATGGAACACTGAAGCTTTCTTT. Its protein is CASSYRERWNTEAFF.

The V and J genes are TRBV20-1 and TRBJ2-7; D unclear. Germline assignment: CDR1 DFQATT and CDR2 SNEGSKA (reference sequence). Trimming took 4 bases from V and 4 from J, leaving 14 bases between them. This CDR3 has 13 amino acids. This chain's CDR3 is CSAKGGTIYEQYF. CDR3 coding DNA: TGCAGTGCTAAAGGTGGTACCATTTACGAGCAGTACTTC.

This clonotype was seen ten or more times. V gene TRBV29-1 combines with J gene TRBJ2-1; 8 nucleotides align to TRBD2. The CDR3 runs to 13 residues. Germline-derived CDR1 and CDR2 are SQVTM and ANQGSEA. The trim removed 4 bases at V and 4 bases at J, leaving 3 bases unmatched. CDR3 protein: CSVVSSGYNEQFF. In DNA, the CDR3 is TGCAGCGTTGTGTCTAGCGGGTACAATGAGCAGTTCTTC.

The rearrangement joins TRBV12-3 or TRBV12-4 to TRBJ1-5; D not resolved. The CDR3 loop spans 14 amino acids. The ends were cut back, 2 bases at V and 4 bases at J, with 9 bases in the middle. CDR3 protein: CASSLSPENQPQHF. CDR3 coding DNA: TGTGCCAGCAGTTTATCGCCAGAGAATCAGCCCCAGCATTTT.

The chain has TRBV7-8 and TRBJ2-2, with TRBD2 matching 7 bases. The germline CDR1 and CDR2 sequences are SGHVS and FQNEAQ. J gave up 6 bases and V 5 bases, and 12 bases lay outside the gene matches. The CDR3 extends over 16 amino acids. The CDR3 nucleotides are TGTGCCAGCAGCCAGCTGGTGGGAGGGGAGTCCGGGGAGCTGTTTTTT. Amino acid sequence: CASSQLVGGESGELFF.

The V gene is TRBV6-1, the J gene TRBJ2-2; 10 bases are a match to TRBD2. After removal of 5 bases from V and 3 bases from J, the junction contained 3 bases not matched to a gene. Germline CDR1 reads MNHNS; CDR2 reads SASEGT. The CDR3 covers 15 residues. CDR3 protein: CASSPTSGDTGELFF. DNA for the CDR3: TGTGCCAGCAGTCCAACTAGCGGGGACACCGGGGAGCTGTTTTTT.

This clonotype was found a few times. The chain combines TRBV28 with TRBJ2-5; D may match TRBD1 or TRBD2 (7 bases each). Germline CDR1 is MDHEN and CDR2 is SYDVKM. V was cut by 7 bases and J by 4 bases, with 16 bases left in between. The CDR3 is 14 amino acids. This CDR3 is CASNLQGEGETQYF. In DNA, the CDR3 is TGTGCCAGCAATCTGCAGGGGGAGGGAGAGACCCAGTACTTC.

The chain combines TRBV7-9 with TRBJ2-2; TRBD2 might be the D (5 bases). CDR1 and CDR2 (germline): SEHNR, FQNEAQ (reference sequence). This CDR3 is 15 amino acids long. V was trimmed by 3 bases and J by 5 bases, leaving 13 bases between them. CDR3 amino acids: CASSFYTSWTGELFF. The CDR3 DNA reads TGTGCCAGCAGCTTCTACACTAGTTGGACCGGGGAGCTGTTTTTT.

There are a few counts of this clonotype. The chain is built from TRBV20-1 and TRBJ2-3; D not certain. The length of the CDR3 is 10 residues. Germline loops: CDR1 DFQATT, CDR2 SNEGSKA (reference sequence). The V end lost 6 bases, the J end lost 5 bases, and 6 bases lay between the germline ends. This CDR3 reads CSAPLDTQYF. In DNA, the CDR3 is TGCAGTGCCCCATTAGATACGCAGTATTTT.

The chain employs TRBV20-1 and TRBJ2-5, with TRBD1 matching over 12 bases. Per germline, CDR1 DFQATT and CDR2 SNEGSKA (reference sequence). This CDR3 has 16 residues. The J segment lost 5 bases and the V segment lost 5 bases, leaving 12 bases of the junction unmatched. The CDR3 nucleotides are TGCAGTGCTCTCCGAGGGACAGGGGGCGTTAGTGAGACCCAGTACTTC. Protein sequence: CSALRGTGGVSETQYF.

This clonotype has just a few counts. The rearrangement uses TRBV25-1 and TRBJ2-1; 9 nucleotides line up with TRBD2. Germline V lookup: CDR1 MGHDK, CDR2 SYGVNS. V trimming: 1 base; J trimming: 0 bases; junction bases outside the gene matches: 4. The CDR3 extends over 17 amino acids. The CDR3 protein is CASSEWTSVSSYNEQFF. The CDR3 coding sequence is TGTGCCAGCAGTGAATGGACTAGCGTCAGCTCCTACAATGAGCAGTTCTTC.

This clonotype was found a few times. The rearrangement joins TRBV7-2 to TRBJ1-6; 8 positions match TRBD1. CDR3 length equals 14 residues. After removal of 5 bases from V and 10 bases from J, the junction contained 7 bases not matched to a gene. The germline V gene encodes CDR1 SGHTA and CDR2 FQGNSA. The CDR3: CASSIDRGRSPLHF. The CDR3 nucleotides are TGTGCCAGCAGCATCGACAGGGGCAGATCACCCCTCCACTTT.

V and J are TRBV29-1 and TRBJ1-2; 8 bases are shared with TRBD1. The CDR3 runs 18 residues. Germline assignment: CDR1 SQVTM and CDR2 ANQGSEA. Losses at the gene ends were 2 bases for V and 7 bases for J; bases not matched to a gene: 21. CDR3 nucleotide sequence: TGCAGCGTTGAATATCGGGGTGACAGGGGAAGACGGGCTATTGGCTACACCTTC. It encodes CSVEYRGDRGRRAIGYTF.

This clonotype occurred a few times. The V and J genes are TRBV20-1 and TRBJ2-1, with 8 nucleotides matching TRBD2. The length of the CDR3 is 15 residues. Looked up from germline, CDR1 is DFQATT and CDR2 is SNEGSKA (reference sequence). Trimming took 4 bases from V and 2 from J; bases not matched to a gene: 7. CDR3 region: CSATRTSSTYNEQFF. The CDR3 nucleotides read TGCAGTGCTACCCGGACTAGCAGTACCTACAATGAGCAGTTCTTC.

This clonotype was picked up a small number of times. The chain links TRBV7-2 to TRBJ1-4; D perhaps matches TRBD1 (5 bases). This CDR3 has 13 amino acids. V was pared by 3 bases and J by 8 bases, with 10 bases between. Germline V gene data show CDR1 as SGHTA and CDR2 as FQGNSA. For the CDR3, the DNA is TGTGCCAGCAGCTTCGAAAGGGGCGAAAAACTGTTTTTT. Translation gives CASSFERGEKLFF.